What follows are 26 T cell receptor beta chains derived from one specimen sequenced in a study of cytomegalovirus exposure and HLA in healthy donors. The primer mix had 60 Vbeta and 13 Jbeta primers. Assay: immunoSEQ multiplex PCR; the TCRdb copy retains only in-frame clones and omits some. The sample has more than 75,000 clones; over 70% are singletons. The sequenced sample consisted of PBMCs. The receptors shown here come from a middle-aged man in good health and CMV-seropositive.

This clone was seen a single time. The J gene is TRBJ2-5, the V gene TRBV18, with 8 bases matching TRBD1. This CDR3 region has 14 residues. Germline V CDR1 and CDR2: KGHSH, LQKENI. Trimming at V came to 6 bases and at J to 1 base, leaving 4 bases not matched to a gene. The CDR3 spells CASSLTGGQETQYF. In DNA form, the CDR3 reads TGTGCCAGCTCTCTAACAGGGGGCCAAGAGACCCAGTACTTC.

The V call is TRBV2, the J call TRBJ2-5; TRBD2 might be the D (5 bases). CDR1 is SNHLY and CDR2 is FYNNEI in the germline V gene. This CDR3 region has 13 residues. V was pared by 6 bases and J by 5 bases, with 13 bases between. The DNA for the CDR3 is TGTGCCAGCAGGAGGGTCCCATCGGAGACCCAGTACTTC. Protein: CASRRVPSETQYF.

The chain employs TRBV5-6 and TRBJ2-5; 8 bases line up with TRBD1. In germline, CDR1 is SGHDT, CDR2 YYEEEE. V lost 0 bases, J lost 4 bases, and 8 bases stayed unmatched. The length of the CDR3 is 16 residues. The CDR3 nucleotides are TGTGCCAGCAGCTTGGCCCTCGGGACAGGAGGAGAGACCCAGTACTTC. Protein product: CASSLALGTGGETQYF.

The V and J genes are TRBV10-3 and TRBJ2-1; weak D call: TRBD1 (6 bases). Per the germline V gene, CDR1 is ENHRY and CDR2 is SYGVKD. The ends were cut back, 6 bases at V and 5 bases at J, with 11 bases in the middle. The CDR3 spans 13 residues. The CDR3 DNA sequence: TGTGCCATCAGGGGACACAACGACAATGAGCAGTTCTTC. Encoded protein: CAIRGHNDNEQFF.

V usage is TRBV6-6 and J usage is TRBJ2-4; possibly TRBD1 for D (6 bases). Germline V gene lookup returns CDR1 MNHNY and CDR2 SVGAGI (reference sequence). Trimming took off 6 bases at V and 6 bases at J, with 15 bases between the two ends. The CDR3 has 14 residues. The CDR3 sequence: CASRTQEGGNIQYF. CDR3 bases: TGTGCCAGCAGAACGCAGGAAGGGGGAAACATTCAGTACTTC.

The rearrangement joins TRBV5-6 to TRBJ1-5, with D perhaps TRBD1 (5 bases). V gave up 4 bases and J gave up 4 bases, with 18 bases separating them. Germline V gene data show CDR1 as SGHDT and CDR2 as YYEEEE. This CDR3 has 16 residues. The DNA for the CDR3 is TGTGCCAGCAGCCCCTACTCCGGACATTTAAATCAGCCCCAGCATTTT. It is translated as CASSPYSGHLNQPQHF.

The rearrangement uses TRBV7-2 and TRBJ2-5, with 8 bases fitting TRBD2. The CDR3 runs to 13 residues. V shed 6 bases and J 5 bases; nucleotides not matched to a gene: 5. CDR1 SGHTA and CDR2 FQGNSA come from the germline V gene. CDR3 residues: CASRRGDGETQYF. For the CDR3, the DNA is TGTGCCAGCAGGCGGGGGGACGGGGAGACCCAGTACTTC. The complete variable domain, with remaining parts taken from reference TRBV7-2 and TRBJ2-5, reads GAGVSQSPSNKVTEKGKDVELRCDPISGHTALYWYRQSLGQGLEFLIYFQGNSAPDKSGLPSDRFSAERTGGSVSTLTIQRTQQEDSAVYLCASRRGDGETQYFGPGTRLLVL.

The V and J genes are TRBV5-1 and TRBJ1-1, with D tentatively TRBD1 (5 bases). CDR3 size: 14 residues. Per germline, CDR1 SGHRS and CDR2 YFSETQ. V was cut by 2 bases and J by 2 bases, with 10 bases left in between. Written as DNA, the CDR3 is TGCGCCAGCAGCTTACGGGACTCAAACACTGAAGCTTTCTTT. Translated: CASSLRDSNTEAFF. The full variable domain, its missing parts supplied by reference TRBV5-1 and TRBJ1-1, is KAGVTQTPRYLIKTRGQQVTLSCSPISGHRSVSWYQQTPGQGLQFLFEYFSETQRNKGNFPGRFSGRQFSNSRSEMNVSTLELGDSALYLCASSLRDSNTEAFFGQGTRLTVV.

The CDR3 loop reads CASSPSGYGYTF. The CDR3 DNA reads as TGTGCCAGCAGCCCCAGTGGCTATGGCTACACCTTC. The rearrangement joins TRBV11-2 to TRBJ1-2; D gene ambiguous. Germline-derived CDR1 and CDR2 are SGHAT and FQNNGV. Trimming left V 5 bases short and J 4 bases short, with 8 bases between. The CDR3 loop spans 12 amino acids.

The chain joins TRBV30 to TRBJ1-2; D is uncertain. CDR1 and CDR2 (germline): GTSNPN, SVGIG (reference sequence). The CDR3 is made up of 13 amino acids. V was clipped by 8 bases and J by 4 bases, with 17 bases between them. The CDR3 protein is CARRVPAGYGYTF. CDR3 nucleotide sequence: TGTGCCAGGCGAGTCCCAGCGGGCTATGGCTACACCTTC. The variable domain in full, completed from reference TRBV30 and TRBJ1-2, reads SQTIHQWPATLVQPVGSPLSLECTVEGTSNPNLYWYRQAAGRGLQLLFYSVGIGQISSEVPQNLSASRPQDRQFILSSKKLLLSDSGFYLCARRVPAGYGYTFGSGTRLTVV.

This clone was picked up a small number of times. This chain's CDR3 is CASSSKTGRTGYTF. In DNA, the CDR3 is TGTGCCAGCAGTTCCAAGACAGGCCGCACTGGCTACACCTTC. The J gene is TRBJ1-2, the V gene TRBV6-5; TRBD1 might be the D (6 bases). V was trimmed by 4 bases and J by 7 bases, leaving 16 bases between them. This CDR3 comprises 14 residues. CDR1 and CDR2 from the germline V gene are MNHEY and SVGAGI.

The chain couples TRBV9 to TRBJ2-2, with a weak D call TRBD1 (6 bases). Trimming left V 0 bases short and J 4 bases short, with 10 bases between. Germline V gives CDR1 SGDLS, CDR2 YYNGEE. CDR3 length equals 15 residues. CDR3 region: CASSVAGRGTGELFF. CDR3 nucleotides: TGTGCCAGCAGCGTAGCAGGCAGGGGCACCGGGGAGCTGTTTTTT.

The chain uses TRBV27 and TRBJ1-5; D ambiguous. The CDR3 is 12 amino acids. Trimming stripped 6 bases from V and 8 bases from J, with 11 bases between. Germline-derived CDR1 and CDR2 are MNHEY and SMNVEV (reference sequence). The CDR3 DNA sequence: TGTGCCAGCAGCAATCCGGCGGAGCCCCAGCATTTT. Its protein is CASSNPAEPQHF.

DNA of the CDR3: TGTGCCAGCAGTTCCTATACCGGGACTAGGACCTCCCTCGGGGAGCTGTTTTTT. Translation gives CASSSYTGTRTSLGELFF. The V and J genes are TRBV28 and TRBJ2-2, with 8 bases aligning to TRBD2. The CDR3 extends over 18 amino acids. Looked up from germline, CDR1 is MDHEN and CDR2 is SYDVKM. The junction had 17 bases not matched to a gene; V was cut back by 4 bases and J by 7 bases. The entire variable domain, with the rest obtained from reference TRBV28 and TRBJ2-2, is as follows: DVKVTQSSRYLVKRTGEKVFLECVQDMDHENMFWYRQDPGLGLRLIYFSYDVKMKEKGDIPEGYSVSREKKERFSLILESASTNQTSMYLCASSSYTGTRTSLGELFFGEGSRLTVL.

DNA for the CDR3: TGTGCCAGCAGTTTACTTGACAGTTCCTATGGCTACACCTTC. Its protein product is CASSLLDSSYGYTF. V gene TRBV28 combines with J gene TRBJ1-2, with a tentative D call TRBD1 (5 bases). Germline loops: CDR1 MDHEN, CDR2 SYDVKM. V lost 2 bases and J lost 4, with 11 bases in between. The CDR3 extends over 14 amino acids.

The V gene is TRBV5-4, the J gene TRBJ1-4; 7 bases are shared with TRBD1. The V gene's germline CDR1 is SGHNT and CDR2 YYREEE (reference sequence). This CDR3 contains 15 residues. Trimming removed 4 bases from V and 2 bases from J; junction bases left unmatched: 5. The CDR3 spells CASSTGVDTNEKLFF. DNA for the CDR3: TGTGCCAGCAGCACAGGGGTTGACACTAATGAAAAACTGTTTTTT.

This clone was detected only once. This sequence joins TRBV9 and TRBJ2-3; 8 positions match TRBD2. V lost 3 bases, J lost 2 bases, and 5 bases stayed unmatched. CDR3 length: 15 residues. Germline V gene sequence: CDR1 SGDLS, CDR2 YYNGEE. In DNA, the CDR3 is TGTGCCAGCAGCGCAACTAGCGGACTCACAGATACGCAGTATTTT. Protein sequence: CASSATSGLTDTQYF.

This clone showed up just a few times. This chain links TRBV30 with TRBJ2-3, with 9 bases matching TRBD2. In germline, CDR1 is GTSNPN, CDR2 SVGIG (reference sequence). This CDR3 contains 13 residues. The V segment lost 8 bases and the J segment 1 base; nucleotides outside the gene matches: 4. The CDR3 DNA is TGTGCCGGGCGGACTAGCGGCACAGATACGCAGTATTTT. Translating it yields CAGRTSGTDTQYF.

The gene calls are TRBV9 and TRBJ2-3; TRBD1 agrees at 8 bases. The CDR3 sequence is 17 residues long. Trimming took 3 bases from V and 1 from J; bases not matched to a gene: 10. Germline V gene lookup returns CDR1 SGDLS and CDR2 YYNGEE. In DNA form, the CDR3 reads TGTGCCAGCAGCGCCGACGTCGGACAGGGCGGCACAGATACGCAGTATTTT. Protein product: CASSADVGQGGTDTQYF.

The J gene is TRBJ2-1, the V gene TRBV6-1; 7 positions match TRBD1. From germline, CDR1 is MNHNS and CDR2 SASEGT. With V trimmed by 6 bases and J by 9 bases, 14 bases remained unmatched. CDR3 length: 15 residues. Written as DNA, the CDR3 is TGTGCCAGCAGCCAGGAGACAGGGATAGGTGGTGAGCAGTTCTTC. As protein: CASSQETGIGGEQFF.

This clone appeared a few times. This chain links TRBV7-2 with TRBJ2-1; D perhaps matches TRBD2 (6 bases). The V gene lost 4 bases and the J gene lost 3 bases, with 13 bases spanning the gap. The CDR3 contains 15 residues. CDR1 is SGHTA and CDR2 is FQGNSA in the germline V gene. CDR3 sequence: CASSSARDFYNEQFF. In DNA form, the CDR3 reads TGTGCCAGCAGCTCCGCCCGGGACTTCTACAATGAGCAGTTCTTC.

A single count supports this clone. The chain carries TRBV9 and TRBJ2-3, with D possibly TRBD2 on 5 matching bases. The CDR3 covers 16 residues. V was shortened by 0 bases and J by 1 base, with 12 bases between the two germline ends. In germline, CDR1 is SGDLS, CDR2 YYNGEE. The CDR3 sequence: CASSVGYEGGTDTQYF. Here the CDR3 DNA reads TGTGCCAGCAGCGTAGGTTATGAGGGAGGCACAGATACGCAGTATTTT. The full variable domain, completed using reference TRBV9 and TRBJ2-3, is DSGVTQTPKHLITATGQRVTLRCSPRSGDLSVYWYQQSLDQGLQFLIQYYNGEERAKGNILERFSAQQFPDLHSELNLSSLELGDSALYFCASSVGYEGGTDTQYFGPGTRLTVL.

The chain is built from TRBV6-5 and TRBJ2-7; 8 positions match TRBD2. The trim removed 6 bases at V and 4 bases at J, leaving 11 bases unmatched. Germline values: CDR1 MNHEY, CDR2 SVGAGI. This CDR3 is built from 15 residues. CDR3 nucleotides: TGTGCCAGCAGCAATATAGCGGGACAACTTTACGAGCAGTACTTC. Its translation: CASSNIAGQLYEQYF.

The chain carries TRBV2 and TRBJ1-3, with D possibly being TRBD1 (5 bases). Germline V gene lookup returns CDR1 SNHLY and CDR2 FYNNEI. The ends were cut back, 4 bases at V and 2 bases at J, with 15 bases in the middle. This CDR3 spans 16 amino acids. CDR3 amino acids: CASSGGEPKTGNTIYF. The CDR3 region has the DNA TGTGCCAGCAGTGGGGGGGAACCAAAAACTGGAAACACCATATATTTT.

The rearrangement uses TRBV7-9 and TRBJ1-3; D is perhaps TRBD1 (5 bases). The CDR3 sequence is 18 residues long. V was trimmed by 3 bases and J by 0 bases, leaving 18 bases between them. Germline CDR1 SEHNR, CDR2 FQNEAQ (reference sequence). CDR3 coding DNA: TGTGCCAGCAGCTTTTGGGACTTCCTTAAGAGCTCTGGAAACACCATATATTTT. This codes for CASSFWDFLKSSGNTIYF.

This clone was observed once. The chain recombines TRBV10-1 with TRBJ1-1; the D gene is possibly TRBD1 (6 bases). Germline lookup yields CDR1 WNHNN and CDR2 SYGVQD (reference sequence). Trimming took off 3 bases at V and 3 bases at J, with 14 bases between the two ends. This CDR3 region has 15 residues. The CDR3 loop reads CASSDTGTADTEAFF. CDR3 DNA: TGCGCCAGCAGTGACACAGGGACGGCGGACACTGAAGCTTTCTTT.